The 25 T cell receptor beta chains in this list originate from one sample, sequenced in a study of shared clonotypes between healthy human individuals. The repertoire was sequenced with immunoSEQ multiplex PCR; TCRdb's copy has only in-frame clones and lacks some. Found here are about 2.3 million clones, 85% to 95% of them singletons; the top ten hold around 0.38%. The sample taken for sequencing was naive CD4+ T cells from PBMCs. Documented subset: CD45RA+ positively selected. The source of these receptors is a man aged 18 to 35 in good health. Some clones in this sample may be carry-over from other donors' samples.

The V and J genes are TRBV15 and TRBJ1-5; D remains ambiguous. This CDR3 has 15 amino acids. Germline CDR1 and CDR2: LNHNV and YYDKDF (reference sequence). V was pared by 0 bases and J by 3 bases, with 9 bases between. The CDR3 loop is CATSREGWDNQPQHF. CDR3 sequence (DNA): TGTGCCACCAGCAGAGAAGGGTGGGACAATCAGCCCCAGCATTTT.

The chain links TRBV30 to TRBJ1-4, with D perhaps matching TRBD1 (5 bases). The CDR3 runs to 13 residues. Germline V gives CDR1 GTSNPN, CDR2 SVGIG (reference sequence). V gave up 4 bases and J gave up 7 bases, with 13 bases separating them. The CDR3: CAWNRQGLEKLFF. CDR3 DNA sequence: TGTGCCTGGAATCGTCAGGGACTTGAAAAACTGTTTTTT.

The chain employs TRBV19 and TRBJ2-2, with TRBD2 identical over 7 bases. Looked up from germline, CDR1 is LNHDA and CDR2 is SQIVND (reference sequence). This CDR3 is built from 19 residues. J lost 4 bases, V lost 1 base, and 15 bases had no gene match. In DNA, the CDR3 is TGTGCCAGTAGTATAGGGGAGGGCAGGGTAATGTATCGCACCGGGGAGCTGTTTTTT. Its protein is CASSIGEGRVMYRTGELFF. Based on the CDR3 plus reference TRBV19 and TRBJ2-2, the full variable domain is DGGITQSPKYLFRKEGQNVTLSCEQNLNHDAMYWYRQDPGQGLRLIYYSQIVNDFQKGDIAEGYSVSREKKESFPLTVTSAQKNPTAFYLCASSIGEGRVMYRTGELFFGEGSRLTVL.

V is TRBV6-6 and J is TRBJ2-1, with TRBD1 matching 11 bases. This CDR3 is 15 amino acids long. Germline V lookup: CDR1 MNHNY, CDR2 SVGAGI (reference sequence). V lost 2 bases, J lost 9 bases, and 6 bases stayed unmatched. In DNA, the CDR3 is TGTGCCAGCAGTTACGTTAGGACAGGGGGCGGTGAGCAGTTCTTC. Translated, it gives CASSYVRTGGGEQFF.

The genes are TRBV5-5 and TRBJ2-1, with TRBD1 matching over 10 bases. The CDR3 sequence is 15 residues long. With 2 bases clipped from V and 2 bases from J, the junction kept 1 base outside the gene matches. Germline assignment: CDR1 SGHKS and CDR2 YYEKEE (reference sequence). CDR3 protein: CASSLGTGAYNEQFF. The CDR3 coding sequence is TGTGCCAGCAGCTTAGGGACAGGGGCCTACAATGAGCAGTTCTTC.

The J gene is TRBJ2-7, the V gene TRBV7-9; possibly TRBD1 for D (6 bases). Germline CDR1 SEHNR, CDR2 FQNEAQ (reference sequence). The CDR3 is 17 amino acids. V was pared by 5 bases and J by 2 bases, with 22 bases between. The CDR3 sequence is CASSPDPGTRTAYEQYF. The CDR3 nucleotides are TGTGCCAGCAGCCCCGATCCCGGGACAAGGACAGCCTACGAGCAGTACTTC.

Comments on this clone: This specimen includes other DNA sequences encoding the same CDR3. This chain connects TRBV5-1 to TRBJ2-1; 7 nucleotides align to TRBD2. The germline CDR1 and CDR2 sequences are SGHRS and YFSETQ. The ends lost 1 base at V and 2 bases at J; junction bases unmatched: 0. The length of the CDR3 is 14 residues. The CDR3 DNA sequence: TGCGCCAGCAGCTTGAGCGGGGCCTACAATGAGCAGTTCTTC. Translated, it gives CASSLSGAYNEQFF.

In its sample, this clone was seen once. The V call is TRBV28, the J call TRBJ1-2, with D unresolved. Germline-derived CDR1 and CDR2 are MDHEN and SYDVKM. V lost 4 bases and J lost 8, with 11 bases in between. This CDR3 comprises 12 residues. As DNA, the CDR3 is TGTGCCAGCAGTTACGGCGGCCCGGGCTACACCTTC. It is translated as CASSYGGPGYTF.

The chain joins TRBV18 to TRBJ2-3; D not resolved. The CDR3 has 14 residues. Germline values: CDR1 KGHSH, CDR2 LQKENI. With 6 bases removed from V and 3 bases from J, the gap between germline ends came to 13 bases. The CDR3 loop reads CASSAVSGTDTQYF. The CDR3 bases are TGTGCCAGCTCTGCGGTGAGTGGTACAGATACGCAGTATTTT.

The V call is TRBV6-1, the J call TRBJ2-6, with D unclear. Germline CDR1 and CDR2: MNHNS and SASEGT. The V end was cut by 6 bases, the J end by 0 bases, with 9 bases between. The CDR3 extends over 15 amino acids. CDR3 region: CASRADYSGANVLTF. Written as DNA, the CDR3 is TGTGCCAGCAGAGCCGATTACTCTGGGGCCAACGTCCTGACTTTC.

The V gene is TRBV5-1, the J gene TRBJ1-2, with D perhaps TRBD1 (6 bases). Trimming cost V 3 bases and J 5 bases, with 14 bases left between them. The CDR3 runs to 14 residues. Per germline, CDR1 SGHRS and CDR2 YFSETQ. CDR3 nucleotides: TGCGCCAGCAGCTCATCCGGGACACCGTATGGCTACACCTTC. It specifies CASSSSGTPYGYTF.

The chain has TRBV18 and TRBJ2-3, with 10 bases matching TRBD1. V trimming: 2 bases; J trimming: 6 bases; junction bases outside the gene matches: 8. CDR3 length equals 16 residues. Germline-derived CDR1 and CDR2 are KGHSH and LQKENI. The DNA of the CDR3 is TGTGCCAGCTCACCAGGAACGGGACAGGGGACCGATACGCAGTATTTT. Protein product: CASSPGTGQGTDTQYF.

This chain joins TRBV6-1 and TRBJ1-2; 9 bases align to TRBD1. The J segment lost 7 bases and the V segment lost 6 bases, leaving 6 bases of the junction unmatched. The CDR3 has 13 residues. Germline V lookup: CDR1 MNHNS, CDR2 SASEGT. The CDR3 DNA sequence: TGTGCCAGCAGGATACAGGGGGCAGCTGGCTACACCTTC. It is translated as CASRIQGAAGYTF.

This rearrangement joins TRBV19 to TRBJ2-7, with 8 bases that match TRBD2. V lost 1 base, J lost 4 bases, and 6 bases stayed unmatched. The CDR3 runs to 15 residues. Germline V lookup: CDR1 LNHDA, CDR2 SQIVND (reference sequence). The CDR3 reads CASSIAGSGNYEQYF. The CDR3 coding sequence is TGTGCCAGTAGTATAGCGGGTAGCGGGAATTACGAGCAGTACTTC. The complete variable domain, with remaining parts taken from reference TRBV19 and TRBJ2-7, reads DGGITQSPKYLFRKEGQNVTLSCEQNLNHDAMYWYRQDPGQGLRLIYYSQIVNDFQKGDIAEGYSVSREKKESFPLTVTSAQKNPTAFYLCASSIAGSGNYEQYFGPGTRLTVT.

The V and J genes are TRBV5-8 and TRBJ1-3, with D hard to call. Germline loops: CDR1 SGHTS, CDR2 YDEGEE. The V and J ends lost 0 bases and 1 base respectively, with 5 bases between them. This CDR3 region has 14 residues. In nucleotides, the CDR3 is TGTGCCAGCAGCTTGGGCAGATCTGGAAACACCATATATTTT. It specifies CASSLGRSGNTIYF. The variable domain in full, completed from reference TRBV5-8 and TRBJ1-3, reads EAGVTQSPTHLIKTRGQQATLRCSPISGHTSVYWYQQALGLGLQFLLWYDEGEERNRGNFPPRFSGRQFPNYSSELNVNALELEDSALYLCASSLGRSGNTIYFGEGSWLTVV.

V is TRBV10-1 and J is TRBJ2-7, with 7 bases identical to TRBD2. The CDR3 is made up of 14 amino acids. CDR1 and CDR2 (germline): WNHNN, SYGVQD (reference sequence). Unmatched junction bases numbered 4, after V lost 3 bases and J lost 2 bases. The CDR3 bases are TGCGCCAGCAGTGATTTAAGCGGGGCCTACGAGCAGTACTTC. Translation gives CASSDLSGAYEQYF.

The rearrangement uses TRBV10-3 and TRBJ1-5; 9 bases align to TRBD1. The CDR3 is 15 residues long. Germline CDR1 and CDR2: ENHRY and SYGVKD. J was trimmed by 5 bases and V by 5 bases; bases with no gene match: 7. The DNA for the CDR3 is TGTGCCATCAGTACCGGGACAGGGAGCGATCAGCCCCAGCATTTT. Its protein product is CAISTGTGSDQPQHF.

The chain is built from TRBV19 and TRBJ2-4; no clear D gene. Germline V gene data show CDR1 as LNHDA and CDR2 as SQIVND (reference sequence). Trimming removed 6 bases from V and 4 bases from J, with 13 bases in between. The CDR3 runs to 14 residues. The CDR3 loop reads CASRTANVKNIQYF. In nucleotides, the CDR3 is TGTGCCAGTAGGACGGCCAACGTTAAAAACATTCAGTACTTC.

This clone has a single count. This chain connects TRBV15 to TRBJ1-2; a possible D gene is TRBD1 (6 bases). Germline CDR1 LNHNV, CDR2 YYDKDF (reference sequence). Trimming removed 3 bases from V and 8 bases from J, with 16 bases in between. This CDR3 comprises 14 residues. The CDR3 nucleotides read TGTGCCACCAGCAGTCGCTACAGGGCGGACGGCTACACCTTC. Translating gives CATSSRYRADGYTF.

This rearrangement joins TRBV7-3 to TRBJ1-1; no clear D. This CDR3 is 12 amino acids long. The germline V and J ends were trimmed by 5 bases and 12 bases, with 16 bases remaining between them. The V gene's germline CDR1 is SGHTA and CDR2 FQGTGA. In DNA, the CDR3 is TGTGCCAGCAGCCCTCGAGGGAAGTGGACTTTCTTT. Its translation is CASSPRGKWTFF.

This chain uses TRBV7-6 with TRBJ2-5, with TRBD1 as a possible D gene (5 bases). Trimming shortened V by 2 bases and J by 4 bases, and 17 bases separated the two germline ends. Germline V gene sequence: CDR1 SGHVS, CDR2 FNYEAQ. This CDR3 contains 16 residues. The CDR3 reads CASSLFSGQNVETQYF. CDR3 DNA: TGTGCCAGCAGCTTATTTAGTGGACAAAACGTAGAGACCCAGTACTTC.

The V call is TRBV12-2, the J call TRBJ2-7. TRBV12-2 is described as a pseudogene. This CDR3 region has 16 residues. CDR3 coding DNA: TGTGCAAGTCGCTTGCCCCCGGGACGGACATCGTGTGAGCAGTACTTC. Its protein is CASRLPPGRTSCEQYF.

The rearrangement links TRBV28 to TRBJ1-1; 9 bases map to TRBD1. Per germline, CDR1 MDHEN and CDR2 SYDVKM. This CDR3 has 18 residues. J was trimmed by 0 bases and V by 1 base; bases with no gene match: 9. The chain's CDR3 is CASSLLPGQGAVNTEAFF. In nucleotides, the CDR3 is TGTGCCAGCAGTTTATTGCCGGGACAGGGTGCGGTGAACACTGAAGCTTTCTTT. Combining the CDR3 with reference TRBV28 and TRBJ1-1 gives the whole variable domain DVKVTQSSRYLVKRTGEKVFLECVQDMDHENMFWYRQDPGLGLRLIYFSYDVKMKEKGDIPEGYSVSREKKERFSLILESASTNQTSMYLCASSLLPGQGAVNTEAFFGQGTRLTVV.

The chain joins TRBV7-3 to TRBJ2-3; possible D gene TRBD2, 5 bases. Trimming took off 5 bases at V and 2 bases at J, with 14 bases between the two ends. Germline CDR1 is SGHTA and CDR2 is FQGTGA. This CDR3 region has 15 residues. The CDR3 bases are TGTGCCAGCAGCCTCCTTCCGGGGAACACAGATACGCAGTATTTT. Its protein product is CASSLLPGNTDTQYF.

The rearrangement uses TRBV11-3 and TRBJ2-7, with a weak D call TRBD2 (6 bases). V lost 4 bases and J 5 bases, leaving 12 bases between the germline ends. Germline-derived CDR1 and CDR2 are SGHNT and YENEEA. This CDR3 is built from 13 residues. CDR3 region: CASSSGRGNEQYF. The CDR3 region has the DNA TGTGCCAGCAGCTCCGGACGGGGGAACGAGCAGTACTTC.